The entry that follows covers one TCR beta chain sequence. Its antigen is still unknown. Looked up from germline, CDR1 is LGHNA and CDR2 is YNFKEQ. CDR3 length equals 16 residues. Unmatched junction bases numbered 7, after V lost 0 bases and J lost 4 bases. Sequenced by immunoSEQ multiplex PCR; TCRdb stores in-frame clones only, minus some. Among 2,500,000 or so clones, around nine tenths were seen once, and the ten largest hold about 0.13%. This specimen belongs to a study of shared clonotypes between healthy human individuals. Study in general: Three CD4 naive, three CD4 memory, two CD8 naive and one CD8 memory plate were used per donor.

General study findings and limits: Non-shared clonotypes had lower generation probabilities than clonotypes shared by all four sorted-subset donors.

This clonotype was sampled from a man younger than 35 in good health. Sequencing was done on a sample of naive CD4+ T cells sorted from blood. Specified subset: CD45RA+ positively selected. The chain couples TRBV4-2 to TRBJ2-3, with TRBD2 matching over 7 bases. CDR3: CASSQDLSGVADTQYF. CDR3 DNA sequence: TGTGCCAGCAGCCAAGATCTCAGCGGGGTGGCAGATACGCAGTATTTT.